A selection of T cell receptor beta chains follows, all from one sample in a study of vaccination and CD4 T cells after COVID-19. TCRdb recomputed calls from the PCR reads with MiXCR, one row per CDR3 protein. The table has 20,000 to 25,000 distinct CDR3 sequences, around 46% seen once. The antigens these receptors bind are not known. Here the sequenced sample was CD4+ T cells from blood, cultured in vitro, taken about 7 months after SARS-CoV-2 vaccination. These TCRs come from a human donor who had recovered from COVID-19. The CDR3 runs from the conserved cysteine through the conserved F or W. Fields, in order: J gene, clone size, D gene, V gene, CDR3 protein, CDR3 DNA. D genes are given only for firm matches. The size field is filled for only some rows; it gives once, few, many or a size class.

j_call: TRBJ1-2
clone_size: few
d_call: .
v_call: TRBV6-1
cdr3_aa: CASRVNREYGYTF
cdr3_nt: TGTGCCAGCAGGGTAAACAGGGAGTATGGCTACACCTTC

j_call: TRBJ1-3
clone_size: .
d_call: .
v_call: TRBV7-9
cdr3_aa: CASSFSFSGNTIYF
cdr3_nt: TGTGCCAGCAGCTTTAGCTTCTCTGGAAACACCATATATTTT

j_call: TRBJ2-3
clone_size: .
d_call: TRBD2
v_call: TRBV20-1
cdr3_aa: CSAGSLAGGGDTQYF
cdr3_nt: TGCAGTGCTGGGTCACTAGCGGGAGGGGGAGATACGCAGTATTTT

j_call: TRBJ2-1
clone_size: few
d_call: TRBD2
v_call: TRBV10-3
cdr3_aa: CATSLNGGAGTEQFF
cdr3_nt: TGTGCCACCTCATTGAACGGGGGGGCCGGGACTGAGCAGTTCTTC

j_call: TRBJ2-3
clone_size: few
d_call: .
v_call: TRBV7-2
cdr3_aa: CASSLFTSTDTQYF
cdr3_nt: TGTGCCAGCAGCTTATTTACTAGCACAGATACGCAGTATTTT

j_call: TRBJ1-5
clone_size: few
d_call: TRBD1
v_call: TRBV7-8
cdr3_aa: CASSLTRDRWQPQHF
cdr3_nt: TGTGCCAGCAGTTTGACACGGGACAGATGGCAGCCCCAGCATTTT

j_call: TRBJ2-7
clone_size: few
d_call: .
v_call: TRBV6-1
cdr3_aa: CASTSDATLVAHEQYF
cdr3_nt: TGTGCCAGCACTTCGGACGCCACTCTAGTGGCCCACGAGCAGTACTTC

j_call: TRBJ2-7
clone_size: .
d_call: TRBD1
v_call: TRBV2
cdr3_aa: CASSGGTGDPYEQYF
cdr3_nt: TGTGCCAGCAGCGGGGGGACAGGGGACCCCTACGAGCAGTACTTC

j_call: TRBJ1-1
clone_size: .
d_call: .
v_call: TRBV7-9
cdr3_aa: CASSLGMAEAFF
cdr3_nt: TGTGCCAGCAGCTTAGGTATGGCTGAAGCTTTCTTT

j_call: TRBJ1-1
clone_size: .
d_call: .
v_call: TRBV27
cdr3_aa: CASSLAGRGTEAFF
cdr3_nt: TGTGCCAGCAGTTTAGCGGGCAGAGGCACTGAAGCTTTCTTT

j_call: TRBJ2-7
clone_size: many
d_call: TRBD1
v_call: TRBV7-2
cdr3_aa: CASSLMGQGTYEQYF
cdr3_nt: TGTGCCAGCAGCTTAATGGGACAGGGTACTTACGAGCAGTACTTC

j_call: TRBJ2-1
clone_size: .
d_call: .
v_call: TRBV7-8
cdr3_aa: CASSPVSSSYRVDSYNEQFF
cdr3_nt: TGTGCCAGCAGCCCCGTTTCCAGTTCCTACCGGGTTGATTCCTACAATGAGCAGTTCTTC

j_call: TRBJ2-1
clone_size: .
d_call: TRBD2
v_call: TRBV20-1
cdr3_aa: CSASGLAGGPLETQFF
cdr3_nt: TGCAGTGCTAGTGGTCTAGCGGGGGGCCCCCTGGAGACGCAGTTCTTC

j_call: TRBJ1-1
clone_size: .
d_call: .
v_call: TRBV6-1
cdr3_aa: CAGGGARGVTEAFF
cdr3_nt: TGTGCCGGAGGGGGGGCGAGGGGGGTCACTGAAGCTTTCTTT

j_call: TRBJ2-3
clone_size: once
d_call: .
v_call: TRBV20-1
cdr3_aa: CSARDGRSADTQYF
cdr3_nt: TGCAGTGCTAGAGACGGTAGGAGTGCGGATACGCAGTATTTT

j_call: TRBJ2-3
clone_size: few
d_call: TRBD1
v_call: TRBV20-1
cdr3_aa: CSALPGQGPDTQYF
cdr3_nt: TGCAGTGCTCTTCCGGGACAGGGCCCAGATACGCAGTATTTT

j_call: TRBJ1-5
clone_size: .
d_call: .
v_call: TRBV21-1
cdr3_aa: CASSKEAGNQPQHF
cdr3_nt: TGTGCCAGCAGCAAAGAGGCAGGTAATCAGCCCCAGCATTTT

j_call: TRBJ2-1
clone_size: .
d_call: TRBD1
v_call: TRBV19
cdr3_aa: CASSSRTGFASALQFF
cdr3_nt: TGTGCCAGTAGTTCAAGGACAGGTTTTGCTTCGGCCCTCCAGTTCTTC

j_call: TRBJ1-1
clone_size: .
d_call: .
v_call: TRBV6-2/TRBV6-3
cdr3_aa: CASSHGNRVPPEAFF
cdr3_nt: TGTGCCAGCAGTCACGGTAACCGGGTACCTCCTGAAGCTTTCTTT

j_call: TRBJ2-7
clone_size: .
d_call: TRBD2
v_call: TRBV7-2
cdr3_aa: CASSLAGSGGIYEQYF
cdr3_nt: TGTGCCAGCAGCTTAGCGGGTAGCGGGGGAATCTACGAGCAGTACTTC

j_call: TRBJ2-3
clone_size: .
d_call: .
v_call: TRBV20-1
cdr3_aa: CSARWGATDTQYF
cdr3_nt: TGCAGTGCTAGGTGGGGGGCCACAGATACGCAGTATTTT

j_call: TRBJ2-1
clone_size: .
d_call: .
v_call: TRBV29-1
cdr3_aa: CSVAAGSYNEQFF
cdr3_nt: TGCAGCGTTGCGGCAGGGTCCTACAATGAGCAGTTCTTC

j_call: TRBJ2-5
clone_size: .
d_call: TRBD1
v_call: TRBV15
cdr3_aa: CATSRMTGSEETQYF
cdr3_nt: TGTGCCACCAGCAGAATGACAGGGTCCGAAGAGACCCAGTACTTC

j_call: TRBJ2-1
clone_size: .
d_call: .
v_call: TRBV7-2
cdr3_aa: CASSYGGQYYNEQFF
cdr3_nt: TGTGCCAGCAGCTACGGGGGCCAATATTACAATGAGCAGTTCTTC

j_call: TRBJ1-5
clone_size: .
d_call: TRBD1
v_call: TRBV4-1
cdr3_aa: CASSRRQGRQPQHF
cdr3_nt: TGCGCCAGCAGCCGCCGACAGGGGAGGCAGCCCCAGCATTTT

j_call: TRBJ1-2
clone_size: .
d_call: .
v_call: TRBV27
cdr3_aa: CASSPTSTSYGYTF
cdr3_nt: TGTGCCAGCAGCCCAACCTCCACCAGCTATGGCTACACCTTC

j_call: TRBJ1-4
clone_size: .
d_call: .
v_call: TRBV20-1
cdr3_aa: CSARPGRGDEKLFF
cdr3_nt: TGCAGTGCTAGACCGGGACGGGGGGACGAAAAACTGTTTTTT

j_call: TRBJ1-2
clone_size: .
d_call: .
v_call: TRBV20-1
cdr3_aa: CSAKNSYRDYGYTF
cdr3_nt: TGCAGTGCTAAAAATTCCTACAGGGATTATGGCTACACCTTC

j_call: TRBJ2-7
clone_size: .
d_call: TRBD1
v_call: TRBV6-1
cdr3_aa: CASVKGATRSSYEQYF
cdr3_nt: TGTGCCAGCGTTAAGGGGGCCACCAGAAGCTCCTACGAGCAGTACTTC

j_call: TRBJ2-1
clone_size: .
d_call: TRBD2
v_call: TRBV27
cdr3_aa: CASSPSPLAAIAGEQFF
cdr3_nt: TGTGCCAGCAGTCCCTCCCCCCTAGCGGCCATCGCGGGTGAGCAGTTCTTC

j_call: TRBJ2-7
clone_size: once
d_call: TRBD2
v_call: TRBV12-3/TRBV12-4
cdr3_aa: CASSLRRGGEDEQYF
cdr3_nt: TGTGCCAGCAGTTTAAGGCGTGGGGGGGAAGACGAGCAGTACTTC

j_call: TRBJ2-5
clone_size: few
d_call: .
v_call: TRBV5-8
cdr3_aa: CASSLGRGVETQYF
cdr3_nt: TGTGCCAGCAGCTTGGGCAGAGGTGTGGAGACCCAGTACTTC

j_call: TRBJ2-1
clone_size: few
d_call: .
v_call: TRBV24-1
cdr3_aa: CATSDPLARTFNEQFF
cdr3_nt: TGTGCCACCAGTGATCCGCTGGCCAGGACGTTTAATGAGCAGTTCTTC

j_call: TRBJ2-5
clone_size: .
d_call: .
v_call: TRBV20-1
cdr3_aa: CSASTGLVEETQYF
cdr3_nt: TGCAGTGCTAGTACAGGGTTGGTTGAAGAGACCCAGTACTTC

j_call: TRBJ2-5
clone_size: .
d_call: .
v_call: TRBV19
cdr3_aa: CASREAQRETQYF
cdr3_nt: TGTGCCAGTAGGGAGGCTCAGAGGGAGACCCAGTACTTC

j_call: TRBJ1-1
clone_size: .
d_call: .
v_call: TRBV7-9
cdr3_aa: CASSLRVETEAFF
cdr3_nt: TGTGCCAGCAGCTTGCGGGTTGAGACTGAAGCTTTCTTT

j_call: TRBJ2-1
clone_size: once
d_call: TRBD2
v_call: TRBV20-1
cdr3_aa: CSAGKAGRSYNEQFF
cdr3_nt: TGCAGTGCTGGGAAGGCCGGGAGGTCCTACAATGAGCAGTTCTTC